This entry lists 8 T cell receptor beta chains sequenced from one sample in a study of prognosis after radiotherapy for stage I lung cancer. The study amplified the TCR beta CDR3 region from genomic DNA. This amplification was carried out by two rounds of multiplex PCR. TRBV and TRBJ genes each had their own specific primers in first-round PCR. A single record per CDR3 protein comes from TCRdb applying MiXCR to the multiplex PCR reads. The data show about 18,000 distinct CDR3 sequences, with over 15% seen just once and less than 50% held by the top ten. The specimen comprised PBMCs, sampled before or after stereotactic body radiation therapy (not recorded which). Receptor source: a donor aged 50 or older with non-small cell lung cancer.

This clonotype was detected ten times or more. In nucleotides, the CDR3 is TGTGCCAGCACCACCGCGACGGACACTAATGAAAAACTGTTTTTT. This translates into CASTTATDTNEKLFF. The genes are TRBV5-6 and TRBJ1-4; D remains unclear. The germline V and J ends were trimmed by 6 bases and 2 bases, with 14 bases remaining between them. Germline V gives CDR1 SGHDT, CDR2 YYEEEE. The CDR3 runs 15 residues. Supplemented by reference TRBV5-6 and TRBJ1-4, the full variable domain reads DAGVTQSPTHLIKTRGQQVTLRCSPKSGHDTVSWYQQALGQGPQFIFQYYEEEERQRGNFPDRFSGHQFPNYSSELNVNALLLGDSALYLCASTTATDTNEKLFFGSGTQLSVL.

The table lists this clonotype with many counts. This sequence joins TRBV10-3 and TRBJ2-3; 14 bases match TRBD2. The length of the CDR3 is 18 residues. With V trimmed by 3 bases and J by 2 bases, 7 bases remained unmatched. Germline V gives CDR1 ENHRY, CDR2 SYGVKD. DNA for the CDR3: TGTGCCATCAGTGACCCTGGACTAGCGGGAGGACCCACAGATACGCAGTATTTT. It encodes CAISDPGLAGGPTDTQYF.

With regard to this clonotype: One end of the junction varies from germline; a read error may be responsible. The V gene is TRBV19, the J gene TRBJ1-2, with D possibly matching TRBD1 (5 bases). Germline V gene lookup returns CDR1 LNHDA and CDR2 SQIVND (reference sequence). The CDR3 covers 13 residues. CDR3 bases: TGTGCCGGTAGTATGGTGGGGGTAGGTGGCTACACCTTC. Its translation: CAGSMVGVGGYTF. The variable domain in full, with the rest retrieved from reference TRBV19 and TRBJ1-2, is DGGITQSPKYLFRKEGQNVTLSCEQNLNHDAMYWYRQDPGQGLRLIYYSQIVNDFQKGDIAEGYSVSREKKESFPLTVTSAQKNPTAFYLCAGSMVGVGGYTFGSGTRLTVV.

This clonotype was detected once. The J gene is TRBJ1-5, the V gene TRBV7-2, with D possibly matching TRBD1 (5 bases). The CDR3 totals 16 residues. The V gene's germline CDR1 is SGHTA and CDR2 FQGNSA. Trimming pared 1 base from V and 1 base from J, leaving 11 bases between. The CDR3 DNA sequence: TGTGCCAGCAGCTTAGATGCGGGGGGAAGCAATCAGCCCCAGCATTTT. It encodes CASSLDAGGSNQPQHF.

Comments on this clonotype: A far larger clone is just one base off, so this is likely a read error. The J gene is TRBJ2-3, the V gene TRBV6-2 or TRBV6-3; D gene uncertain. CDR1 and CDR2 (germline): MNHEY, SVGEGT. This CDR3 is built from 15 residues. CDR3 amino acids: CVSRRTGPSTDTQYF. In DNA, the CDR3 is TGTGTCAGCAGAAGGACCGGTCCTAGCACAGATACGCAGTATTTT.

This clonotype was recorded at least ten times. This chain joins TRBV12-3 or TRBV12-4 and TRBJ1-1; D is uncertain. The CDR3 sequence is 13 residues long. V was pared by 1 base and J by 4 bases, with 7 bases between. The CDR3 sequence: CASSLGPGTEAFF. As DNA, the CDR3 is TGTGCCAGCAGTTTAGGCCCTGGCACTGAAGCTTTCTTT.

This clonotype occurred many times. This chain joins TRBV19 and TRBJ1-2; the match to TRBD1 covers 10 bases. J gave up 5 bases and V 6 bases, and 6 bases lay outside the gene matches. The CDR3 loop spans 14 amino acids. Germline V gene sequence: CDR1 LNHDA, CDR2 SQIVND (reference sequence). The CDR3 here is CASRSRDRGYGYTF. CDR3 coding DNA: TGTGCCAGTAGATCCCGGGACAGGGGATATGGCTACACCTTC.

This clonotype has ten or more counts. This sequence joins TRBV5-8 and TRBJ2-2, with D possibly matching TRBD1 (6 bases). V shed 3 bases and J shed 5 bases, with 14 bases lying between them. The CDR3 covers 15 residues. CDR1 SGHTS and CDR2 YDEGEE come from the germline V gene. CDR3 region: CASSSLITGTGELFF. The CDR3 nucleotides are TGTGCCAGCAGCTCACTTATTACAGGGACCGGGGAGCTGTTTTTT. The complete variable domain, with remaining parts taken from reference TRBV5-8 and TRBJ2-2, reads EAGVTQSPTHLIKTRGQQATLRCSPISGHTSVYWYQQALGLGLQFLLWYDEGEERNRGNFPPRFSGRQFPNYSSELNVNALELEDSALYLCASSSLITGTGELFFGEGSRLTVL.